Listed below are T cell receptor beta chains from one sample, sequenced in a study of vaccination effects on CD4 cells after COVID-19. Some clones are missing from TCRdb's copy, which holds only in-frame ones; the method was immunoSEQ multiplex PCR. Of 15,000 to 20,000 clones in the sample, 60% to 85% were seen once. These receptors lack a known antigen. This specimen consisted of CD4+ T cells from PBMCs cultured with HCoV-NL63 spike peptides, obtained after COVID-19 vaccination. The source of these receptors is a human donor who received a COVID-19 vaccine. Both conserved end residues are part of each CDR3. D genes are given only for firm matches. Size values are once, few and many counts, or a class for expanded clones, and some rows have none.

v_call: TRBV3-1/TRBV3-2
d_call: TRBD1
j_call: TRBJ2-5
clone_size: .
cdr3_nt: TGTGCCAGCAGCCAAAGGGGTTGGACAGGTCCCCAAGAGACCCAGTACTTC
cdr3_aa: CASSQRGWTGPQETQYF

v_call: TRBV20-1
d_call: TRBD2
j_call: TRBJ2-3
clone_size: .
cdr3_nt: TGCAGTGCTAGTCTTCGTGGGGGACTAGCAATAGATACGCAGTATTTT
cdr3_aa: CSASLRGGLAIDTQYF

v_call: TRBV28
d_call: .
j_call: TRBJ1-2
clone_size: few
cdr3_nt: TGTGCCAGCAGCCCCTTTGCCTTTGGCTACACCTTC
cdr3_aa: CASSPFAFGYTF

v_call: TRBV27
d_call: TRBD1
j_call: TRBJ1-6
clone_size: .
cdr3_nt: TGTGCCAGCAGTCTGAGGGGGCCTAATTCACCCCTCCACTTT
cdr3_aa: CASSLRGPNSPLHF

v_call: TRBV2
d_call: TRBD2
j_call: TRBJ2-3
clone_size: .
cdr3_nt: TGTGCCAGCAGTGGTCCTAGCGGGGGTATGAATACGCAGTATTTT
cdr3_aa: CASSGPSGGMNTQYF

v_call: TRBV7-2
d_call: .
j_call: TRBJ1-5
clone_size: .
cdr3_nt: TGTGCCAGCAGCTTAGTAACAGGTCCCCAGCATTTT
cdr3_aa: CASSLVTGPQHF

v_call: TRBV29-1
d_call: .
j_call: TRBJ2-7
clone_size: .
cdr3_nt: TGCAGCGTCCACAAGACTGGCCTAGACAGGACTTACGAGCAGTACTTC
cdr3_aa: CSVHKTGLDRTYEQYF

v_call: TRBV30
d_call: .
j_call: TRBJ1-3
clone_size: .
cdr3_nt: TGTGCCTGGAGTGATGGAAGACGACGCACCATATATTTT
cdr3_aa: CAWSDGRRRTIYF

v_call: TRBV18
d_call: TRBD1
j_call: TRBJ2-3
clone_size: .
cdr3_nt: TGTGCCAGCTCACCACCGGGACAGGGAGCCGGTACGCAGTATTTT
cdr3_aa: CASSPPGQGAGTQYF

v_call: TRBV24-1
d_call: TRBD1
j_call: TRBJ2-1
clone_size: .
cdr3_nt: TGTGCCACCAGTGAGGGCCGGGACAGGGCCCACAATGAGCAGTTCTTC
cdr3_aa: CATSEGRDRAHNEQFF

v_call: TRBV18
d_call: TRBD1
j_call: TRBJ2-5
clone_size: few
cdr3_nt: TGTGCCAGCTCCCCCGGGACAGGGGGCGGAGAGACCCAGTACTTC
cdr3_aa: CASSPGTGGGETQYF

v_call: TRBV6-5
d_call: .
j_call: TRBJ1-1
clone_size: .
cdr3_nt: TGTGCCAGCAGATCCGACAGCACTGAAGCTTTCTTT
cdr3_aa: CASRSDSTEAFF

v_call: TRBV5-1
d_call: TRBD2
j_call: TRBJ2-7
clone_size: .
cdr3_nt: TGCGCCAGCAGCTTCAGGGAGGGGTACGAGCAGTACTTC
cdr3_aa: CASSFREGYEQYF

v_call: TRBV7-2
d_call: TRBD1
j_call: TRBJ1-5
clone_size: .
cdr3_nt: TGTGCCAGCAGCTTGGACAGGGGGCGCAATCAGCCCCAGCATTTT
cdr3_aa: CASSLDRGRNQPQHF

v_call: TRBV12-3/TRBV12-4
d_call: .
j_call: TRBJ1-4
clone_size: .
cdr3_nt: TGTGCCAGCAGTTTAGGAGGGAAACTGTTTTTT
cdr3_aa: CASSLGGKLFF

v_call: TRBV5-5
d_call: .
j_call: TRBJ2-7
clone_size: .
cdr3_nt: TGTGCCAGCAGCTTGGCTGTTAACCCCTCGGACGAGCAGTACTTC
cdr3_aa: CASSLAVNPSDEQYF

v_call: TRBV15
d_call: TRBD2
j_call: TRBJ2-1
clone_size: .
cdr3_nt: TGTGCCACCAGCAGAGATGTGGGACTAGCGTCAGGGTCCTACAATGAGCAGTTCTTC
cdr3_aa: CATSRDVGLASGSYNEQFF

v_call: TRBV7-9
d_call: TRBD1
j_call: TRBJ1-2
clone_size: .
cdr3_nt: TGTGCCAGCAGCCCCTCGACAGGGCAGGGCGATGAGGGCTACACCTTC
cdr3_aa: CASSPSTGQGDEGYTF

v_call: TRBV6-5
d_call: .
j_call: TRBJ2-3
clone_size: .
cdr3_nt: TGTGCCAGCAGTTACGGGGGACCCCCTGAAACGCAGTATTTT
cdr3_aa: CASSYGGPPETQYF

v_call: TRBV6-5
d_call: .
j_call: TRBJ2-5
clone_size: .
cdr3_nt: TGTGCCAGCAGTTATGGTCGAGGGAAGGAGACCCAGTACTTC
cdr3_aa: CASSYGRGKETQYF

v_call: TRBV9
d_call: .
j_call: TRBJ1-1
clone_size: .
cdr3_nt: TGTGCCAGCAGCGTAGGAGGGCAGGCGGACACTGAAGCTTTCTTT
cdr3_aa: CASSVGGQADTEAFF

v_call: TRBV19
d_call: .
j_call: TRBJ1-1
clone_size: .
cdr3_nt: TGTGCCAGTAGTACCGCGCTACAGTTCTTGAACACTGAAGCTTTCTTT
cdr3_aa: CASSTALQFLNTEAFF

v_call: TRBV19
d_call: TRBD1
j_call: TRBJ2-7
clone_size: .
cdr3_nt: TGTGCCAGTAGTATACCAGGGGGCGCCTACGAGCAGTACTTC
cdr3_aa: CASSIPGGAYEQYF

v_call: TRBV4-2
d_call: TRBD1
j_call: TRBJ1-2
clone_size: once
cdr3_nt: TGTGCCAGCAGCCAAGATTCAGGGGGACGTGGCTACACCTTC
cdr3_aa: CASSQDSGGRGYTF

v_call: TRBV5-8
d_call: TRBD2
j_call: TRBJ2-5
clone_size: .
cdr3_nt: TGTGCCAGCAGCCGCGGACTAGTAGCCCGAGAGACCCAGTACTTC
cdr3_aa: CASSRGLVARETQYF

v_call: TRBV10-3
d_call: .
j_call: TRBJ1-1
clone_size: .
cdr3_nt: TGTGCCATCAGCATAAAACAGGGAGCTGAAGCTTTCTTT
cdr3_aa: CAISIKQGAEAFF

v_call: TRBV11-2
d_call: .
j_call: TRBJ2-1
clone_size: .
cdr3_nt: TGTGCCAGCAGCCCTCTTAGGGGGAGGGCCGATGAGCAGTTCTTC
cdr3_aa: CASSPLRGRADEQFF

v_call: TRBV5-4
d_call: .
j_call: TRBJ2-4
clone_size: .
cdr3_nt: TGTGCCAGCAGCTTGAGCGTTGGAGCCAAAAACATTCAGTACTTC
cdr3_aa: CASSLSVGAKNIQYF

v_call: TRBV18
d_call: .
j_call: TRBJ1-1
clone_size: few
cdr3_nt: TGTGCCAGCTCACCTAAAGGGGTGGGGGGCACTGAAGCTTTCTTT
cdr3_aa: CASSPKGVGGTEAFF

v_call: TRBV18
d_call: .
j_call: TRBJ1-1
clone_size: .
cdr3_nt: TGTGCCAGCTCACCACGGATTTCTGGGTCGGCGACTGAAGCTTTCTTT
cdr3_aa: CASSPRISGSATEAFF

v_call: TRBV27
d_call: .
j_call: TRBJ2-7
clone_size: .
cdr3_nt: TGTGCCAGCAGGCGTCGTGGACTTAGCTACGAGCAGTACTTC
cdr3_aa: CASRRRGLSYEQYF

v_call: TRBV7-3
d_call: TRBD2
j_call: TRBJ2-3
clone_size: .
cdr3_nt: TGTGCCAGCAGCTTACGGGGGGGGACAGATACGCAGTATTTT
cdr3_aa: CASSLRGGTDTQYF

v_call: TRBV5-1
d_call: .
j_call: TRBJ1-3
clone_size: .
cdr3_nt: TGCGCCAGCAGCTTGGCCGACGGTGTCTCTGGAAACACCATATATTTT
cdr3_aa: CASSLADGVSGNTIYF

v_call: TRBV28
d_call: .
j_call: TRBJ1-5
clone_size: .
cdr3_nt: TGTGCCAGCAGCCTTAGAGGGGGTTGGGGTTCCAATCAGCCCCAGCATTTT
cdr3_aa: CASSLRGGWGSNQPQHF

v_call: TRBV2
d_call: TRBD1
j_call: TRBJ2-1
clone_size: .
cdr3_nt: TGTGCCAGCAGACAGGGGGTATCCAATGAGCAGTTCTTC
cdr3_aa: CASRQGVSNEQFF

v_call: TRBV6-2/TRBV6-3
d_call: .
j_call: TRBJ1-2
clone_size: .
cdr3_nt: TGTGCCAGCCGCCGGGGGGGCTTCTATGGCTACACCTTC
cdr3_aa: CASRRGGFYGYTF

v_call: TRBV7-9
d_call: TRBD2
j_call: TRBJ2-3
clone_size: .
cdr3_nt: TGTGCCAGCAGCTTAGGAGTCTTAGCGGGCTACCTCACAGATACGCAGTATTTT
cdr3_aa: CASSLGVLAGYLTDTQYF

v_call: TRBV11-3
d_call: TRBD1
j_call: TRBJ2-2
clone_size: .
cdr3_nt: TGTGCCAGCAGCTTAGGGACAGGGTCCGGGGAGCTGTTTTTT
cdr3_aa: CASSLGTGSGELFF

v_call: TRBV5-1
d_call: TRBD2
j_call: TRBJ2-2
clone_size: .
cdr3_nt: TGCGCCAGCAGCTTGGGGTCACTAGCGGGAGGTGACACCGGGGAGCTGTTTTTT
cdr3_aa: CASSLGSLAGGDTGELFF

v_call: TRBV11-2
d_call: .
j_call: TRBJ2-4
clone_size: .
cdr3_nt: TGTGCCAGCAGCTCCCGTTTAGCCAAAAACATTCAGTACTTC
cdr3_aa: CASSSRLAKNIQYF

v_call: TRBV2
d_call: .
j_call: TRBJ1-2
clone_size: .
cdr3_nt: TGTGCCAGCAGTGAGTCCGAAACCTTATATGGCTACACCTTC
cdr3_aa: CASSESETLYGYTF

v_call: TRBV19
d_call: .
j_call: TRBJ2-3
clone_size: .
cdr3_nt: TGTGCCAGTAGTAAAAATGGGCAGGGGGGGGACACAGATACGCAGTATTTT
cdr3_aa: CASSKNGQGGDTDTQYF

v_call: TRBV7-9
d_call: TRBD2
j_call: TRBJ2-1
clone_size: .
cdr3_nt: TGTGCCAGCAGCCTTCGCGCTAGGACTAGCGGGGACAATGAGCAGTTCTTC
cdr3_aa: CASSLRARTSGDNEQFF

v_call: TRBV11-2
d_call: TRBD2
j_call: TRBJ2-3
clone_size: .
cdr3_nt: TGTGCCAGCAGCTCCCTAGCGGGGGGCCCAGATACGCAGTATTTT
cdr3_aa: CASSSLAGGPDTQYF

v_call: TRBV4-1
d_call: .
j_call: TRBJ2-7
clone_size: .
cdr3_nt: TGCGCCAGCAGCCTAGGGACATCGAGCTACGAGCAGTACTTC
cdr3_aa: CASSLGTSSYEQYF

v_call: TRBV7-9
d_call: TRBD2
j_call: TRBJ2-4
clone_size: .
cdr3_nt: TGTGCCAGCAGCTTAGTGTACGGGGAGGGCATTCAGTACTTC
cdr3_aa: CASSLVYGEGIQYF

v_call: TRBV6-5
d_call: .
j_call: TRBJ2-3
clone_size: .
cdr3_nt: TGTGCCAGCAGTCTATCCCGGGGAGGAGGGGATACGCAGTATTTT
cdr3_aa: CASSLSRGGGDTQYF

v_call: TRBV5-1
d_call: TRBD2
j_call: TRBJ2-2
clone_size: .
cdr3_nt: TGCGCCAGCAGGATGTCTTCCGGACTAGCGGGGTTGGTGGTTGGCGGGGAGCTGTTTTTT
cdr3_aa: CASRMSSGLAGLVVGGELFF

v_call: TRBV6-2/TRBV6-3
d_call: .
j_call: TRBJ2-2
clone_size: .
cdr3_nt: TGTGCCAGCAGTTACCGAGTGAACACCGGGGAGCTGTTTTTT
cdr3_aa: CASSYRVNTGELFF

v_call: TRBV18
d_call: .
j_call: TRBJ2-7
clone_size: .
cdr3_nt: TGTGCCAGCTCACCAGGGTTGGACGAGCAGTACTTC
cdr3_aa: CASSPGLDEQYF

v_call: TRBV25-1
d_call: .
j_call: TRBJ2-7
clone_size: .
cdr3_nt: TGTGCCAGCAGTGTTGGAGGAGGTCACTACGAGCAGTACTTC
cdr3_aa: CASSVGGGHYEQYF

v_call: TRBV5-1
d_call: TRBD2
j_call: TRBJ2-2
clone_size: .
cdr3_nt: TGCGCCAGCAGCTTACTAGCGGCAGAGGGCAGAGAGCTGTTTTTT
cdr3_aa: CASSLLAAEGRELFF

v_call: TRBV6-2/TRBV6-3
d_call: .
j_call: TRBJ2-2
clone_size: .
cdr3_nt: TGTGCCAGCAGTTACTCGATCAGGGAGGCCGGGGAGCTGTTTTTT
cdr3_aa: CASSYSIREAGELFF

v_call: TRBV19
d_call: .
j_call: TRBJ2-5
clone_size: once
cdr3_nt: TGTGCCAGTAGTATGGGGCAGGCCCTGGAGACCCAGTACTTC
cdr3_aa: CASSMGQALETQYF

v_call: TRBV29-1
d_call: TRBD1
j_call: TRBJ1-4
clone_size: .
cdr3_nt: TGCAGCGTGGGGCCCCGGACAGGGGGTGAAAAACTGTTTTTT
cdr3_aa: CSVGPRTGGEKLFF

v_call: TRBV4-2
d_call: .
j_call: TRBJ2-5
clone_size: .
cdr3_nt: TGTGCCAGCAGACCCCGGGGAGGGGGGGAGACCCAGTACTTC
cdr3_aa: CASRPRGGGETQYF

v_call: TRBV2
d_call: TRBD2
j_call: TRBJ2-1
clone_size: .
cdr3_nt: TGTGCCAGCAGGACCGGGACTAGCGTCTACAATGAGCAGTTCTTC
cdr3_aa: CASRTGTSVYNEQFF

v_call: TRBV6-5
d_call: .
j_call: TRBJ1-5
clone_size: .
cdr3_nt: TGTGCCAGCAGACCCAGGGGCCCTAAGAATCAGCCCCAGCATTTT
cdr3_aa: CASRPRGPKNQPQHF

v_call: TRBV5-1
d_call: .
j_call: TRBJ1-1
clone_size: .
cdr3_nt: TGCGCCAGCAGCGTGGGGGGGACTAGGAACACTGAAGCTTTCTTT
cdr3_aa: CASSVGGTRNTEAFF

v_call: TRBV5-1
d_call: TRBD2
j_call: TRBJ2-3
clone_size: .
cdr3_nt: TGCGCCAGCAGCTTGGGACTAGCGGGAGGGGCCCTTCAGGATACGCAGTATTTT
cdr3_aa: CASSLGLAGGALQDTQYF